This T cell receptor beta chain was sequenced for a study of OX40 agonist ivuxolimab in advanced cancers. Only in-frame clones appear in the TCRdb table, and some are missing; sequencing was by immunoSEQ multiplex PCR. The data hold around 80,000 clones, with roughly 84% observed a single time. The CDR3 totals 12 residues. In germline, CDR1 is SQVTM, CDR2 ANQGSEA. V was shortened by 7 bases and J by 3 bases, with 10 bases between the two germline ends. The sample in question was CD4+ or CD8+ T cells sorted from blood, obtained in a trial of the OX40 agonist ivuxolimab. This TCR was recovered from an adult with an advanced solid tumor such as melanoma, head and neck, liver or kidney cancer. V usage is TRBV29-1 and J usage is TRBJ2-1; TRBD1 might be the D (5 bases). The CDR3: CSARTLYNEQFF. In DNA form, the CDR3 reads TGCAGCGCTCGGACACTCTACAATGAGCAGTTCTTC.